These T cell receptor beta chains were read from a single sample in a study of T cell changes during pregnancy in multiple sclerosis. Using immunoSEQ multiplex PCR, the repertoire was profiled, and TCRdb retains in-frame clones only, with some absent. The sample yields around 50,000 clones, around 89% seen once. Sequencing was performed on CD8+ T cells from peripheral blood mononuclear cells, taken in the second trimester of pregnancy. The receptors shown here come from a female donor with multiple sclerosis, enrolled in a pregnancy study. CDR3s include the opening cysteine and the closing phenylalanine or tryptophan. D genes are given only for firm matches. Clone size appears in some rows only: once, few, many, or a class for an expanded clone.

V	D	J	size	CDR3	DNA
TRBV7-2	NA	TRBJ2-3	NA	CASSETEIFTDTQYF	TGTGCCAGCAGCGAAACAGAGATCTTCACAGATACGCAGTATTTT
TRBV19	NA	TRBJ2-3	NA	CASSLVAVLLEDTQYF	TGTGCCAGTAGCCTTGTAGCGGTCCTATTGGAGGATACGCAGTATTTT
TRBV18	NA	TRBJ2-2	NA	CASSLMTPGQNTGELFF	TGTGCCAGCTCACTAATGACACCGGGACAGAACACCGGGGAGCTGTTTTTT
TRBV6-5	NA	TRBJ1-1	once	CASKGQPNTEAFF	TGTGCCAGCAAAGGACAGCCGAACACTGAAGCTTTCTTT
TRBV5-1	TRBD2	TRBJ2-1	NA	CASSLLAGGPDNEQFF	TGCGCCAGCAGCTTACTAGCGGGGGGGCCGGACAATGAGCAGTTCTTC
TRBV5-1	NA	TRBJ1-1	NA	CASRIDPSRDKNTEAFF	TGCGCCAGCAGAATAGACCCAAGCAGGGATAAGAACACTGAAGCTTTCTTT
TRBV10-3	TRBD1	TRBJ1-5	NA	CAISMTGSEQPQHF	TGTGCCATCAGTATGACAGGGTCCGAGCAGCCCCAGCATTTT
TRBV11-3	TRBD2	TRBJ2-1	NA	CASSTRTSGDPREQFF	TGTGCCAGCAGCACCCGGACTAGCGGGGATCCCCGTGAGCAGTTCTTC
TRBV28	TRBD2	TRBJ2-7	NA	CASSLAGGYEQYF	TGTGCCAGCAGTTTAGCGGGGGGATACGAGCAGTACTTC
TRBV28	TRBD1	TRBJ2-5	NA	CASSIGQGTETQYF	TGTGCCAGCAGTATAGGACAGGGAACTGAGACCCAGTACTTC
TRBV15	NA	TRBJ1-3	once	CATSRESWGLGSGNTIYF	TGTGCCACCAGCAGAGAGTCGTGGGGGCTAGGCTCTGGAAACACCATATATTTT
TRBV27	NA	TRBJ1-3	NA	CASRPVFSGNTIYF	TGTGCCAGCAGGCCGGTGTTCTCTGGAAACACCATATATTTT
TRBV19	NA	TRBJ2-3	NA	CASSIGAGTDTQYF	TGTGCCAGTAGTATAGGTGCGGGTACAGATACGCAGTATTTT
TRBV2	NA	TRBJ2-2	NA	CASSELWYDSPTGELFF	TGTGCCAGCAGTGAACTGTGGTACGACAGCCCTACCGGGGAGCTGTTTTTT
TRBV2	NA	TRBJ2-7	NA	CANRGGTDYEQYF	TGTGCCAACCGTGGAGGGACAGACTACGAGCAGTACTTC
TRBV6-5	TRBD1	TRBJ1-2	few	CASSYLQGSANYGYTF	TGTGCCAGCAGTTACTTACAGGGGTCAGCTAACTATGGCTACACCTTC
TRBV9	TRBD1	TRBJ2-1	NA	CASSGRGLEQFF	TGTGCCAGCAGCGGCAGGGGGTTGGAGCAGTTCTTC
TRBV10-3	NA	TRBJ1-1	NA	CAMRNPMNTEAFF	TGTGCCATGAGGAACCCAATGAACACTGAAGCTTTCTTT
TRBV4-1	NA	TRBJ2-2	NA	CASSQGAGPTGELFF	TGCGCCAGCAGCCAAGGTGCGGGGCCCACCGGGGAGCTGTTTTTT
TRBV9	NA	TRBJ2-1	NA	CASSVHPNEQFF	TGTGCCAGCAGCGTCCATCCCAATGAGCAGTTCTTC
TRBV9	TRBD2	TRBJ2-1	NA	CASSVDPGLAGAYNEQFF	TGTGCCAGCAGCGTAGATCCGGGACTAGCGGGAGCCTACAATGAGCAGTTCTTC
TRBV27	TRBD1	TRBJ2-2	NA	CASIGGAGELFF	TGTGCCAGCATAGGGGGCGCCGGGGAGCTGTTTTTT
TRBV5-4	TRBD1	TRBJ2-7	NA	CASRGGQGYEQYF	TGTGCCAGCAGGGGGGGACAGGGTTACGAGCAGTACTTC
TRBV10-1	TRBD2	TRBJ2-1	NA	CASSDSSGEVNEQFF	TGCGCCAGCAGTGATTCTAGCGGGGAGGTCAATGAGCAGTTCTTC
TRBV7-6	NA	TRBJ1-5	once	CASSFERDQPQHF	TGTGCCAGCAGCTTCGAGCGGGACCAGCCCCAGCATTTT
TRBV27	TRBD2	TRBJ2-7	NA	CASSPLAGGGDYEQYF	TGTGCCAGCAGCCCACTAGCGGGGGGGGGTGATTACGAGCAGTACTTC
TRBV5-4	NA	TRBJ1-4	NA	CASSIAGGTNEKLFF	TGTGCCAGCAGCATCGCGGGGGGAACTAATGAAAAACTGTTTTTT
TRBV19	NA	TRBJ2-3	NA	CASEGLTTDTQYF	TGTGCCAGTGAGGGACTTACTACAGATACGCAGTATTTT
TRBV9	NA	TRBJ2-7	NA	CASSVASSYEQYF	TGTGCCAGCAGCGTGGCTAGCTCCTACGAGCAGTACTTC
TRBV7-9	NA	TRBJ2-1	NA	CASSLVQGNNEQFF	TGTGCCAGCAGCTTAGTTCAGGGAAACAATGAGCAGTTCTTC
TRBV7-9	NA	TRBJ1-2	NA	CASNVVGTELDGGYTF	TGTGCCAGCAACGTCGTGGGGACTGAGCTTGATGGTGGCTACACCTTC
TRBV13	NA	TRBJ2-1	NA	CASSLGRGVDEQFF	TGTGCCAGCAGCTTAGGCAGGGGGGTTGATGAGCAGTTCTTC
TRBV27	NA	TRBJ1-2	NA	CASSSDSYGYTF	TGTGCCAGCAGTTCGGACAGCTATGGCTACACCTTC
TRBV6-4	NA	TRBJ2-2	once	CASSVSEAGELFF	TGTGCCAGCAGTGTGTCAGAGGCCGGGGAGCTGTTTTTT
TRBV5-4	TRBD2	TRBJ2-7	NA	CASSLPGTSAYEQYF	TGTGCCAGCAGCTTACCGGGGACTAGCGCCTACGAGCAGTACTTC
TRBV28	NA	TRBJ1-3	NA	CASSFGETPGNTIYF	TGTGCCAGCAGTTTCGGGGAGACCCCTGGAAACACCATATATTTT
TRBV19	TRBD1	TRBJ1-5	NA	CASSIIEGAYQPQHF	TGTGCCAGTAGTATAATCGAGGGGGCATATCAGCCCCAGCATTTT
TRBV7-6	NA	TRBJ1-1	NA	CASSPSEQGGGTEAFF	TGTGCCAGCAGCCCTAGTGAGCAGGGAGGGGGAACTGAAGCTTTCTTT
TRBV6-5	TRBD1	TRBJ1-2	NA	CASSPTGETYGYTF	TGTGCCAGCAGTCCGACAGGGGAAACGTATGGCTACACCTTC
TRBV7-2	TRBD2	TRBJ2-7	once	CASSVLAGGVSYEQYF	TGTGCCAGCAGCGTACTAGCGGGGGGCGTCTCCTACGAGCAGTACTTC